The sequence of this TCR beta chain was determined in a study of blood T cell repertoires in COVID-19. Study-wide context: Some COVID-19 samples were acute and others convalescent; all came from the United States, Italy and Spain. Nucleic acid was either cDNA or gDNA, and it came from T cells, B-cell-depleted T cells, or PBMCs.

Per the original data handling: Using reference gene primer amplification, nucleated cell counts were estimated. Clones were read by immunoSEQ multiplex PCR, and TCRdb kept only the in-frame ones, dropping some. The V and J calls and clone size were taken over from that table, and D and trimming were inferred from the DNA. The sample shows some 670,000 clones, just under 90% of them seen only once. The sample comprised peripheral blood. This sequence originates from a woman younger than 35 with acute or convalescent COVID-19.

CDR3 bases: TGCGCCAGCAGCCAAGCCCCGGGGGGCGTTGAAAAACTGTTTTTT. Its protein is CASSQAPGGVEKLFF. The chain has TRBV4-1 and TRBJ1-4; TRBD1 might be the D (6 bases). Trimming shortened V by 1 base and J by 7 bases, and 13 bases separated the two germline ends. CDR3 length: 15 residues. Germline V CDR1 and CDR2: MGHRA, YSYEKL.